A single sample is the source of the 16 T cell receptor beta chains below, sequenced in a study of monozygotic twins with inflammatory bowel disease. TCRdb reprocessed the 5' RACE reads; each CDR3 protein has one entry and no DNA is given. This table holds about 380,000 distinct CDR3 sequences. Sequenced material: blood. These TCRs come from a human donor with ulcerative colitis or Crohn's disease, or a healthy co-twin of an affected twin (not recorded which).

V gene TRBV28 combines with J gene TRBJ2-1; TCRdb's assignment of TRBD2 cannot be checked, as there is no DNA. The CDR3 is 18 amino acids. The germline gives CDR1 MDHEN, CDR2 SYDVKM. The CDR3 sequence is CASSSPARSGGLYNEQFF.

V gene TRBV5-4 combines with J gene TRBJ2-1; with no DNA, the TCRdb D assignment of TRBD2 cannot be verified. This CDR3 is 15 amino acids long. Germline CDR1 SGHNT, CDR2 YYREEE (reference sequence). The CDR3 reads CASSHGVAGDNEQFF. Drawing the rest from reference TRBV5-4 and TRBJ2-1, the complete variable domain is ETGVTQSPTHLIKTRGQQVTLRCSSQSGHNTVSWYQQALGQGPQFIFQYYREEENGRGNFPPRFSGLQFPNYSSELNVNALELDDSALYLCASSHGVAGDNEQFFGPGTRLTVL.

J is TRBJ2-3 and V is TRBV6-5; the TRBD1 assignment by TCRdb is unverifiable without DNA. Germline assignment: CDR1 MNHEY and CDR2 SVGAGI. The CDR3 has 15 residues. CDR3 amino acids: CASSHGSQGRDTQYF.

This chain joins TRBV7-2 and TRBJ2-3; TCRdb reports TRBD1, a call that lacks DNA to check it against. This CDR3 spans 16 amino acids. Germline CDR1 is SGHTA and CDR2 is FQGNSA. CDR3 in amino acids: CASSLVGPGAADTQYF.

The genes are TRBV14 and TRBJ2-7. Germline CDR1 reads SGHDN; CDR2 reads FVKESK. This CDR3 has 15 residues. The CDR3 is CASSQVHRSSYEQYF.

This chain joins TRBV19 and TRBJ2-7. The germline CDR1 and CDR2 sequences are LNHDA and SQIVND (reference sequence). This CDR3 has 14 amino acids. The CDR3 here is CASRPDRGSYEQYF.

The CDR3 loop reads CASSFVQPSQETQYF. The chain uses TRBV5-1 and TRBJ2-5. Per the germline V gene, CDR1 is SGHRS and CDR2 is YFSETQ. The CDR3 length is 15 residues. Full variable domain (outside the CDR3, taken from reference TRBV5-1 and TRBJ2-5): KAGVTQTPRYLIKTRGQQVTLSCSPISGHRSVSWYQQTPGQGLQFLFEYFSETQRNKGNFPGRFSGRQFSNSRSEMNVSTLELGDSALYLCASSFVQPSQETQYFGPGTRLLVL.

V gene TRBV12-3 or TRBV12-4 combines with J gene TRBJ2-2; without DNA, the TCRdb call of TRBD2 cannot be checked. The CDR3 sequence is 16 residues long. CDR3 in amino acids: CASTLTSGFYTGELFF.

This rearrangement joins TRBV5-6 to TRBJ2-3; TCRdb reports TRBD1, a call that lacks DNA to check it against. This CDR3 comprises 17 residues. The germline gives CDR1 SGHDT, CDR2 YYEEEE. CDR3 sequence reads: CASSLAVRGRLADTQYF.

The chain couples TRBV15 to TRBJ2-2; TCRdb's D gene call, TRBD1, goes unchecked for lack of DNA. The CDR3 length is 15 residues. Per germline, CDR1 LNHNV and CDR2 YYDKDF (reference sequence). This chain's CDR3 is CATSPRQGAIGELFF.

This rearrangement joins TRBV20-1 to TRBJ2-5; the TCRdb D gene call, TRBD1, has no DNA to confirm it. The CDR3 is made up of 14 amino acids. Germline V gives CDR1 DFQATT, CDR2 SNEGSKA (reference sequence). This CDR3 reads CSARERTGQETQYF.

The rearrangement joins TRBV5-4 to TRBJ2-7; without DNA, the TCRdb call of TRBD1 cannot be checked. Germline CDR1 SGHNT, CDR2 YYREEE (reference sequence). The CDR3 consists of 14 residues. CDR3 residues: CASSLQGTNYEQYF.

CDR3 region: CASSPKGITDTQYF. The gene calls are TRBV18 and TRBJ2-3. There are 14 residues in the CDR3. Per the germline V gene, CDR1 is KGHSH and CDR2 is LQKENI.

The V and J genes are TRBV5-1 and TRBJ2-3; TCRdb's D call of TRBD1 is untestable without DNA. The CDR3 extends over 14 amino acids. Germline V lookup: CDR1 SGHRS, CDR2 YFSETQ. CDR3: CASSADSNTDTQYF. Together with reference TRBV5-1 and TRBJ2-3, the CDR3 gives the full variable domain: KAGVTQTPRYLIKTRGQQVTLSCSPISGHRSVSWYQQTPGQGLQFLFEYFSETQRNKGNFPGRFSGRQFSNSRSEMNVSTLELGDSALYLCASSADSNTDTQYFGPGTRLTVL.

CDR3 in amino acids: CASSQDSRGTEQFF. The chain employs TRBV4-3 and TRBJ2-1. The CDR3 loop spans 14 amino acids. Per the germline V gene, CDR1 is LGHNA and CDR2 is YSLEER.

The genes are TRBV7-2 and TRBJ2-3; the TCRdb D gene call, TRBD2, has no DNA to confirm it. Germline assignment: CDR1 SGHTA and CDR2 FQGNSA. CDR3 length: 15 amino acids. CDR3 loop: CASSVRLIGTDTQYF. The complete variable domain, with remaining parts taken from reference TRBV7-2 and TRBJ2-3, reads GAGVSQSPSNKVTEKGKDVELRCDPISGHTALYWYRQSLGQGLEFLIYFQGNSAPDKSGLPSDRFSAERTGGSVSTLTIQRTQQEDSAVYLCASSVRLIGTDTQYFGPGTRLTVL.